This T cell receptor (beta chain) comes out of a study of post-analysis software for immune sequencing data. Findings of the study overall: Included in a set of several TRBV segments more frequent in patients than controls were TRBV5-6, TRBV5-1 and TRBV20-1.

In the case of this clonotype: Antigen: not known.

Presence of unique molecular identifiers characterized the TCR beta cDNA libraries. A single record per CDR3 protein comes from TCRdb applying MiXCR to the PCR reads. The repertoire holds approximately 460,000 distinct CDR3 sequences, with 40% to 55% as singletons. V was pared by 6 bases and J by 1 base, with 11 bases between. The CDR3 extends over 14 amino acids. The germline gives CDR1 SGHDT, CDR2 YYEEEE. The source material was blood. The rearrangement links TRBV5-6 to TRBJ1-5; TRBD1 might be the D (5 bases). This TCR was sampled from a girl under 18 with multiple sclerosis. The CDR3 DNA follows: TGTGCCAGCAATATGGGGGGGAGCAATCAGCCCCAGCATTTT. This sequence encodes CASNMGGSNQPQHF.